This T cell receptor beta chain derives from a study of OX40 agonist ivuxolimab in advanced cancers. Whole-study context: The patients' treatment was ivuxolimab, an agonistic anti-OX40 (CD134) antibody. Study observations and caveats: Dose levels from 0.1 to 3.0 mg/kg saw CD4+ and CD8+ blood T cells expand clonally by week 6.

Autoimmune disease history or systemic immunosuppression barred patients. Blood samples were obtained at baseline, cycle 4 day 1, and cycle 7 day 1. The method was immunoSEQ multiplex PCR; TCRdb's version includes in-frame clones alone and lacks a portion of them. The table has roughly 68,000 clones, approximately 90% seen once. A word on this clone: Antigen unknown.

Germline values: CDR1 LNHDA, CDR2 SQIVND (reference sequence). The CDR3 loop spans 14 amino acids. V dropped 1 base and J dropped 8 bases, with 11 bases sitting between them. The V gene is TRBV19, the J gene TRBJ1-4; possibly TRBD1 for D (5 bases). This clonotype originated in an adult with an advanced solid tumor such as melanoma, head and neck, liver or kidney cancer. The sequencing used CD4+ or CD8+ T cells sorted from blood, collected in a trial of the OX40 agonist ivuxolimab. The CDR3 region is CASSIGQGFEKLFF. The CDR3 DNA is TGTGCCAGTAGTATAGGCCAGGGTTTCGAAAAACTGTTTTTT.